This is a list of T cell receptor beta chains from one sample in a study of blood T cell repertoires in COVID-19. The protocol was immunoSEQ multiplex PCR, while the TCRdb copy is restricted to in-frame clones and leaves out a portion. Of 70,000 to 95,000 clones in the sample, about 78% were seen once. The sequenced sample was peripheral blood. The receptor set was obtained from a man in his 60s with COVID-19, enrolled during active disease. The conserved cysteine and the conserved F or W are not part of the CDR3 here. The order of the fields is V gene, J gene, CDR3 protein.

>TRBV5-1|TRBJ2-1
ASSLPGQGFDEQF
>TRBV4-1|TRBJ1-2
ASSHPGQGAGGYT
>TRBV7-2|TRBJ2-3
ASSPRGGWADTQY
>TRBV15|TRBJ1-2
ATSRDPDRLSYGYT
>TRBV25-1|TRBJ2-5
ASRGQARKETQY
>TRBV15|TRBJ2-6
ATSRPSGGGAGANVLT
>TRBV21-1|TRBJ1-2
ASSNPEQGNDYT
>TRBV3-1/TRBV3-2|TRBJ2-1
ASSQVSRLSSYNEQF
>TRBV24-1|TRBJ2-7
ATSDSLLEYEQY
>TRBV7-8|TRBJ1-4
ASSLGTGEFEKLF
>TRBV29-1|TRBJ2-4
SGWGQGANIQY
>TRBV4-1|TRBJ1-2
ASSLLGSLYGYT
>TRBV5-6|TRBJ1-1
ASSAANRGMNTEAF
>TRBV19|TRBJ2-5
ASSIGTSGSRLETQY
>TRBV30|TRBJ2-2
AWTQGGPGELF
>TRBV6-6|TRBJ1-4
ASAQTGATSNEKLF
>TRBV5-1|TRBJ1-1
ASSLVRGTNTEAF
>TRBV4-3|TRBJ2-1
ASSQDRDLSSYNEQF
>TRBV6-1|TRBJ1-1
ASSEETGPKNTEAF
>TRBV7-3|TRBJ2-1
ASSLGTGNEQF
>TRBV5-4|TRBJ2-3
ASSGGDTNTDTQY
>TRBV29-1|TRBJ2-2
SVDLGQNTGELF
>TRBV7-2|TRBJ1-3
ASSPLNTIY
>TRBV29-1|TRBJ1-4
SVEGAANEKLF
>TRBV27|TRBJ1-6
ASRGGQDNYNSPLH
>TRBV19|TRBJ2-4
ASSIDGGPGQGAKNIQY
>TRBV27|TRBJ1-1
ASSLGGGRMNTEAF
>TRBV27|TRBJ1-1
ASSPVGGRTEAF
>TRBV2|TRBJ2-3
ASSETGEDTQY
>TRBV7-8|TRBJ1-1
ASSLIRQGEAF
>TRBV27|TRBJ1-5
ASSPLRAGGGNQPQH
>TRBV3-1/TRBV3-2|TRBJ1-1
ASRGTVNTEAF
>TRBV5-6|TRBJ1-5
ASSLGARNQPQH
>TRBV2|TRBJ1-5
ASSEVGGSQPQH
>TRBV14|TRBJ2-1
ASSPSGRNYNEQF
>TRBV7-3|TRBJ2-3
ASSLVGTDTQY
>TRBV5-1|TRBJ1-2
ASSFADRPWDGYT
>TRBV6-1|TRBJ1-5
ASSDPRDEGVNQPQH
>TRBV5-6|TRBJ1-2
ASSFGQVLYGYT